This T cell receptor beta chain stems from a study of blood T cell repertoires in COVID-19. Across the study: Researchers got acute and convalescent COVID-19 samples from the United States, Italy and Spain. PBMCs, B-cell-depleted T cells, or T cells provided the cDNA or gDNA that made up the material.

From germline, CDR1 is SEHNR and CDR2 FQNEAQ (reference sequence). There are 15 residues in the CDR3. V shed 4 bases, J shed 4 bases, and the junction held 3 bases outside the gene matches. In the study's own analysis: It was from reference gene primer amplification that nucleated cell counts were estimated. Only in-frame clones appear in the TCRdb table, and some are missing; sequencing was by immunoSEQ multiplex PCR. V, J and clone size reflect that table, while D and trimming were determined from the DNA. Among about 280,000 clones listed, approximately 91% were seen once. This TCR was recovered from a man between 18 and 35 years old with active or convalescent COVID-19. Material: peripheral blood. V and J are TRBV7-9 and TRBJ2-1; the match to TRBD1 covers 11 bases. The CDR3 bases are TGTGCCAGCAGCTCCCGGGACAGGGGGTACAATGAGCAGTTCTTC. Protein: CASSSRDRGYNEQFF.